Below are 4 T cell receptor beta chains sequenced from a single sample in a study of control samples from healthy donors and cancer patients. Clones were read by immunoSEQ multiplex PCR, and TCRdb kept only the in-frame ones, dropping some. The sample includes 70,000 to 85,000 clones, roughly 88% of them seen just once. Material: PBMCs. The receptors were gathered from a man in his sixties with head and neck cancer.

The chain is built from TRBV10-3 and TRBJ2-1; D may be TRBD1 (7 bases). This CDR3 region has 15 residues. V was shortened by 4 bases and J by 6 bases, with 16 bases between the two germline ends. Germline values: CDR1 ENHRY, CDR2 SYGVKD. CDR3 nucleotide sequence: TGTGCCATCAGTGGATTAAACAGGGGAGGCAATGAGCAGTTCTTC. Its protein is CAISGLNRGGNEQFF.

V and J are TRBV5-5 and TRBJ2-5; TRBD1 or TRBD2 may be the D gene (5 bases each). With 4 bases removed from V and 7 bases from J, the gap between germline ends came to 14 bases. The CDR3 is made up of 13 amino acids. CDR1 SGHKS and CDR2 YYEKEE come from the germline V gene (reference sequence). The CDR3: CASSPEVRGTQYF. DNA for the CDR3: TGTGCCAGCAGCCCCGAGGTGAGGGGGACCCAGTACTTC.

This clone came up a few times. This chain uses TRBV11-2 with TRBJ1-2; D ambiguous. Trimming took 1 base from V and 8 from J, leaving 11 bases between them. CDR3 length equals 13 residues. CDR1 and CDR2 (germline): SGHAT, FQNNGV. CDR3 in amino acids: CASSLVSAGGYTF. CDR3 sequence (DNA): TGTGCCAGCAGCTTAGTTTCGGCAGGAGGCTACACCTTC.

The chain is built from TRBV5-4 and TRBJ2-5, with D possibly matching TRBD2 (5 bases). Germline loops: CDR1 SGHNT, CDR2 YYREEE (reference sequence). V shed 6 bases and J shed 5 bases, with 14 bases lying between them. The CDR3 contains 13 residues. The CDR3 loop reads CASTLTLGETQYF. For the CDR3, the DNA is TGTGCCAGCACCCTGACACTAGGGGAGACCCAGTACTTC.